This T cell receptor (beta chain) came from a study of OX40 agonist ivuxolimab in advanced cancers. Points from the study as a whole: The specificity for antigen of the expanded peripheral T cells was not determined.

As regards this clone: What it recognizes is unknown.

Produced via immunoSEQ multiplex PCR; TCRdb's table is partial and in-frame only. The sample includes around 15,000 clones, approximately 80% seen only once; the top ten take about 12%. Source: CD4+ or CD8+ T cells sorted from blood, taken in a trial of the OX40 agonist ivuxolimab. The sequence was collected from an adult with an advanced solid tumor such as melanoma, head and neck, liver or kidney cancer.

CDR3: CASKEQGDNEQFF. The CDR3 DNA is TGTGCCAGCAAGGAGCAGGGAGACAATGAGCAGTTCTTC. V gene TRBV6-5 combines with J gene TRBJ2-1; D is possibly TRBD1 or TRBD2 (5 bases each). In germline, CDR1 is MNHEY, CDR2 SVGAGI. V shed 7 bases and J shed 5 bases, with 12 bases lying between them. The CDR3 contains 13 residues.